Each of the 23 T cell receptor beta chains below was sequenced from the same sample in a study of monozygotic twins with inflammatory bowel disease. Using the 5' RACE reads, TCRdb records one entry per CDR3 protein without DNA. The sample table includes around 99,000 distinct CDR3 sequences. The sequencing input was blood. The receptors here all came from a human donor with ulcerative colitis or Crohn's disease, or a healthy co-twin of an affected twin (not recorded which).

V and J are TRBV19 and TRBJ2-5; lacking DNA, the TRBD2 call made by TCRdb goes unchecked. The CDR3 has 16 residues. Germline assignment: CDR1 LNHDA and CDR2 SQIVND (reference sequence). CDR3 in amino acids: CASSIDSGSGQETQYF.

The chain employs TRBV5-1 and TRBJ2-5; the TRBD2 assignment by TCRdb is unverifiable without DNA. The CDR3 sequence is 16 residues long. CDR1 SGHRS and CDR2 YFSETQ come from the germline V gene. CDR3 sequence: CASSLNPAGSQETQYF.

The V and J genes are TRBV7-9 and TRBJ2-3; absent DNA, TCRdb's TRBD2 call cannot be checked. The CDR3 sequence is 16 residues long. Germline CDR1 SEHNR, CDR2 FQNEAQ (reference sequence). CDR3 protein: CASSFPPRQLTDTQYF.

The gene calls are TRBV5-1 and TRBJ1-1; TCRdb selects TRBD1, and the lack of DNA leaves this call unchecked. The CDR3 covers 15 residues. Looked up from germline, CDR1 is SGHRS and CDR2 is YFSETQ. CDR3 amino acids: CASSLGQGPGTEAFF.

The chain joins TRBV18 to TRBJ1-6; as DNA is missing, the TRBD1 call by TCRdb cannot be tested. The CDR3 loop spans 14 amino acids. In germline, CDR1 is KGHSH, CDR2 LQKENI. The CDR3 reads CASSLPGFNSPLHF.

The genes are TRBV10-3 and TRBJ2-5; TCRdb indicates TRBD2, and absent DNA this call remains unverified. This CDR3 has 15 residues. The V gene's germline CDR1 is ENHRY and CDR2 SYGVKD. CDR3 sequence: CAISESSGIGETQYF.

The chain employs TRBV18 and TRBJ2-5; TCRdb lists TRBD1, though no DNA is available to test this call. CDR1 and CDR2 (germline): KGHSH, LQKENI. The CDR3 spans 17 residues. The CDR3 region is CASSPPGQGAFAETQYF.

The rearrangement uses TRBV5-1 and TRBJ2-1; TCRdb's D call of TRBD1 is untestable without DNA. This CDR3 contains 16 residues. Germline CDR1 and CDR2: SGHRS and YFSETQ. The CDR3 protein is CASSQSTGKTYNEQFF.

The V and J genes are TRBV7-9 and TRBJ2-1; TCRdb outputs TRBD2, but without DNA this stays unchecked. Germline V gene sequence: CDR1 SEHNR, CDR2 FQNEAQ (reference sequence). This CDR3 is built from 16 residues. This chain's CDR3 is CASSALEAFHLNEQFF.

The genes are TRBV6-5 and TRBJ1-1; TCRdb designates TRBD1, a call that cannot be tested without DNA. CDR1 and CDR2 (germline): MNHEY, SVGAGI. The CDR3 consists of 17 residues. CDR3: CASSSPGQGWGNTEAFF.

The J gene is TRBJ2-7, the V gene TRBV29-1; the TRBD2 assignment by TCRdb is unverifiable without DNA. The germline CDR1 and CDR2 sequences are SQVTM and ANQGSEA. The CDR3 is made up of 16 amino acids. The CDR3 sequence is CSVEGTGTSHIYEQYF.

The chain carries TRBV5-1 and TRBJ1-1; TCRdb reports TRBD1, a call that lacks DNA to check it against. CDR3 length: 16 residues. Germline loops: CDR1 SGHRS, CDR2 YFSETQ. This CDR3 reads CASSTFISGHATEAFF.

This chain links TRBV6-1 with TRBJ2-1; TCRdb gives TRBD1 as the D gene, but with no DNA this cannot be confirmed. Germline V gene data show CDR1 as MNHNS and CDR2 as SASEGT. This CDR3 contains 14 residues. The CDR3 reads CASSLQDSSDEQFF.

The rearrangement uses TRBV20-1 and TRBJ1-5; the TRBD1 assignment by TCRdb is unverifiable without DNA. The CDR3 runs to 13 residues. Looked up from germline, CDR1 is DFQATT and CDR2 is SNEGSKA (reference sequence). CDR3 amino acids: CSARDDRGPGVHF.

The J gene is TRBJ2-2, the V gene TRBV7-9; the TCRdb D gene call, TRBD1, has no DNA to confirm it. Per germline, CDR1 SEHNR and CDR2 FQNEAQ (reference sequence). This CDR3 spans 16 amino acids. The CDR3 sequence is CASSPYGTGNTGELFF. The entire variable domain, with the rest obtained from reference TRBV7-9 and TRBJ2-2, is as follows: DTGVSQNPRHKITKRGQNVTFRCDPISEHNRLYWYRQTLGQGPEFLTYFQNEAQLEKSRLLSDRFSAERPKGSFSTLEIQRTEQGDSAMYLCASSPYGTGNTGELFFGEGSRLTVL.

CDR3: CATVGNGNNQPQHF. The chain uses TRBV19 and TRBJ1-5. CDR1 is LNHDA, CDR2 SQIVND, per germline (reference sequence). The CDR3 runs 14 residues. The full variable domain, rest sourced from reference TRBV19 and TRBJ1-5, is DGGITQSPKYLFRKEGQNVTLSCEQNLNHDAMYWYRQDPGQGLRLIYYSQIVNDFQKGDIAEGYSVSREKKESFPLTVTSAQKNPTAFYLCATVGNGNNQPQHFGDGTRLSIL.

This chain connects TRBV6-1 to TRBJ2-1. CDR1 and CDR2 (germline): MNHNS, SASEGT. The length of the CDR3 is 13 residues. CDR3 sequence: CASSDFSYNEQFF.

V and J are TRBV28 and TRBJ2-1; TCRdb reports TRBD2, a call that lacks DNA to check it against. In germline, CDR1 is MDHEN, CDR2 SYDVKM. The CDR3 has 13 residues. Here the CDR3 reads CASSSTSGGAKFF. Supplemented by reference TRBV28 and TRBJ2-1, the full variable domain reads DVKVTQSSRYLVKRTGEKVFLECVQDMDHENMFWYRQDPGLGLRLIYFSYDVKMKEKGDIPEGYSVSREKKERFSLILESASTNQTSMYLCASSSTSGGAKFFGPGTRLTVL.

The rearrangement joins TRBV20-1 to TRBJ2-1; the TCRdb D gene call, TRBD1, has no DNA to confirm it. Germline V lookup: CDR1 DFQATT, CDR2 SNEGSKA (reference sequence). The CDR3 runs 18 residues. The CDR3 region is CSAHPQYPTGGWYNEQFF.

The chain combines TRBV7-2 with TRBJ1-5; checking the TCRdb D call of TRBD1 is not possible without DNA. The germline V gene has CDR1 SGHTA and CDR2 FQGNSA. The CDR3 length is 14 residues. The chain's CDR3 is CASSLSGGNQPQHF.

The chain carries TRBV27 and TRBJ2-3; absent DNA, TCRdb's TRBD1 call cannot be checked. Germline V gene lookup returns CDR1 MNHEY and CDR2 SMNVEV (reference sequence). The CDR3 totals 15 residues. The chain's CDR3 is CASSFRTGVADTQYF.

CDR3 protein: CASSLVIGGLEVHEQFF. The J gene is TRBJ2-1, the V gene TRBV7-2; TCRdb designates TRBD2, a call that cannot be tested without DNA. Germline V gives CDR1 SGHTA, CDR2 FQGNSA. The CDR3 runs 17 residues.

The genes are TRBV7-2 and TRBJ2-1; TCRdb names TRBD2, which stays unverified in the absence of DNA. The CDR3 consists of 14 residues. Germline lookup yields CDR1 SGHTA and CDR2 FQGNSA. The CDR3: CASTGTSGSNEQFF.